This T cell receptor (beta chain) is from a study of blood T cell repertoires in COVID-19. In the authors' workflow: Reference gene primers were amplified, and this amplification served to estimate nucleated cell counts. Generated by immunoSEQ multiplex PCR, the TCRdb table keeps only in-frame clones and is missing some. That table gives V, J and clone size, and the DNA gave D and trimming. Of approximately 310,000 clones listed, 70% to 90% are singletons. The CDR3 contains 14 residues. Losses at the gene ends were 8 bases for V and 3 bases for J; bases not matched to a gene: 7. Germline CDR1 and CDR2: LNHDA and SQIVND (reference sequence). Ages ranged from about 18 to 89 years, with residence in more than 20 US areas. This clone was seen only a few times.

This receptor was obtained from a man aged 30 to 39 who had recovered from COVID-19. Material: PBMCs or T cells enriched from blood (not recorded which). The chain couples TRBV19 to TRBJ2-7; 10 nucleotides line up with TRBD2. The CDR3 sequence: CASGASGGGYEQYF. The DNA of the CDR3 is TGTGCCAGTGGCGCTAGCGGGGGCGGCTACGAGCAGTACTTC.